This TCR beta chain appears in the sequencing data of a study of siplizumab effects on memory and regulatory T cells. This clone showed up just a few times. Different DNA sequences within this sample yield the same CDR3. Trimming left V 2 bases short and J 9 bases short, with 12 bases between. Per germline, CDR1 SGHDT and CDR2 YYEEEE. There are 14 residues in the CDR3. The method was immunoSEQ multiplex PCR; TCRdb's version includes in-frame clones alone and lacks a portion of them. The profile shows some 73,000 clones, just over 90% of them singletons. The source of this sequence is a human donor in good health. The rearrangement uses TRBV5-6 and TRBJ1-6; possible D gene TRBD1, 5 bases. Sequencing used CD8+ T cells sorted from blood. Here the CDR3 reads CASSFGQGRSPLHF. The CDR3 DNA is TGTGCCAGCAGCTTTGGCCAGGGTCGTTCACCCCTCCACTTT.